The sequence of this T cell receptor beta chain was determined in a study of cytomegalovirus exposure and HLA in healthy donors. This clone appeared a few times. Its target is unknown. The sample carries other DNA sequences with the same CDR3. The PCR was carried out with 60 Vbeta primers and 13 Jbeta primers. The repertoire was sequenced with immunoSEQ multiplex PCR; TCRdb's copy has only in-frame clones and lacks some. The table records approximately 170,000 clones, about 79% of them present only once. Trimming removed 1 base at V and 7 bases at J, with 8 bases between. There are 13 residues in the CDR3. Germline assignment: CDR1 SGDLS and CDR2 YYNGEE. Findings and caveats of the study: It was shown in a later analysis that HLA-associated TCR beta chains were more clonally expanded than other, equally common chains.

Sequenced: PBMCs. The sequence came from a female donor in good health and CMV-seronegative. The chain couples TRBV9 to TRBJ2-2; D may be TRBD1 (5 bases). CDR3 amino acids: CASSVRRGGELFF. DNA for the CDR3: TGTGCCAGCAGCGTACGAAGGGGCGGGGAGCTGTTTTTT.